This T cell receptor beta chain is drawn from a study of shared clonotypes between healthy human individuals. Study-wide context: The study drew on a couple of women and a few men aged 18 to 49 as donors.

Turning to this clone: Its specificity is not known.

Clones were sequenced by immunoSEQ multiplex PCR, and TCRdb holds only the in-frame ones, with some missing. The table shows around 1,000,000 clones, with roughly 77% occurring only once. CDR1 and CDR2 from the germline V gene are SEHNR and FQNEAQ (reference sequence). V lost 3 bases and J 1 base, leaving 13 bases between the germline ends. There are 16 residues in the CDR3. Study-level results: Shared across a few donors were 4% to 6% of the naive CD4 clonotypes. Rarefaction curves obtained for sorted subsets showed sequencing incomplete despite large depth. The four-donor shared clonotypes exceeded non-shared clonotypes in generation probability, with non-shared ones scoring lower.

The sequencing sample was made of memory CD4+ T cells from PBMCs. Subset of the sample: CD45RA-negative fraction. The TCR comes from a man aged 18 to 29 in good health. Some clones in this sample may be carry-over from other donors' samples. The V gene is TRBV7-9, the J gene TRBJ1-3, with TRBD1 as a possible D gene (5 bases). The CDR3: CASSLPGTASGNTIYF. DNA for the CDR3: TGTGCCAGCAGCTTGCCAGGGACGGCGTCTGGAAACACCATATATTTT.